This record looks at one TCR beta chain sequence and its context. The germline CDR1 and CDR2 sequences are MNHEY and SMNVEV (reference sequence). The length of the CDR3 is 15 residues. Trimming took 5 bases from V and 1 from J; bases not matched to a gene: 4. Primers included in the PCR were 60 Vbeta and 13 Jbeta primers. Sequencing was performed with immunoSEQ multiplex PCR; in TCRdb, only in-frame clones are kept and a portion is missing. In the table there are about 76,000 clones, about 75% of which are singletons. This record comes from a study of cytomegalovirus exposure and HLA in healthy donors.

The sequenced sample was PBMCs. The receptor's source is a man aged 60-69 years in good health and CMV-seropositive. The V call is TRBV27, the J call TRBJ2-1, with TRBD1 matching 8 bases. CDR3 sequence reads: CASSPHRGSYNEQFF. CDR3 DNA: TGTGCCAGCAGTCCTCACAGGGGGTCCTACAATGAGCAGTTCTTC.